The 12 T cell receptor beta chains below come from one sample, sequenced in a study of post-analysis software for immune sequencing data. General study findings and limits: With TRBV5-6, TRBV5-1 and TRBV20-1 included, about 5 TRBV segments were more frequent in patients than in controls.

These receptors lack a known antigen. Unique-molecular-identifier-tagged TCR beta cDNA libraries were used. One entry per CDR3 protein results from TCRdb running MiXCR on the PCR reads. The sample has a few hundred thousand distinct CDR3 sequences, 30% to 40% seen once. Sequenced sample: blood. The receptor set was obtained from a girl aged 2-17 years with multiple sclerosis.

The chain combines TRBV7-9 with TRBJ2-5; D possibly corresponds to TRBD1 (5 bases). The CDR3 length is 15 residues. The V gene lost 4 bases and the J gene lost 3 bases, with 15 bases spanning the gap. Germline assignment: CDR1 SEHNR and CDR2 FQNEAQ (reference sequence). In nucleotides, the CDR3 is TGTGCCAGCAGCTCCCCTTTAGGCAGGGAAGAGACCCAGTACTTC. This gives the protein CASSSPLGREETQYF.

Only a few counts were recorded for this clonotype. The chain links TRBV5-1 to TRBJ2-5, with D tentatively TRBD1 or TRBD2 (5 bases each). Germline CDR1 is SGHRS and CDR2 is YFSETQ. The CDR3 length is 17 residues. V lost 0 bases and J 2 bases, leaving 17 bases between the germline ends. CDR3 protein: CASSLDNRDLVQETQYF. CDR3 DNA: TGCGCCAGCAGCTTGGATAACCGGGACCTCGTACAAGAGACCCAGTACTTC.

This clonotype was seen a single time. The chain has TRBV12-3 or TRBV12-4 and TRBJ1-5; 8 nucleotides align to TRBD1. V was clipped by 6 bases and J by 1 base; unmatched bases: 2. This CDR3 has 14 amino acids. The CDR3 DNA reads as TGTGCCAGCAGCCGGACAGGGAGCAATCAGCCCCAGCATTTT. It encodes CASSRTGSNQPQHF.

This clonotype was seen many times. The chain carries TRBV4-1 and TRBJ2-5; the D is unclear. This CDR3 contains 14 residues. V lost 1 base and J 2 bases, leaving 8 bases between the germline ends. CDR1 is MGHRA, CDR2 YSYEKL, per germline. The CDR3 DNA sequence: TGCGCCAGCAGCCAAGGGGAACTTCAAGAGACCCAGTACTTC. Protein product: CASSQGELQETQYF.

This clonotype has a handful of counts. The J gene is TRBJ1-5, the V gene TRBV6-5; D remains unclear. The CDR3 totals 14 residues. Per germline, CDR1 MNHEY and CDR2 SVGAGI. Deletions cut 7 bases from V and 10 bases from J, with 20 bases between. The CDR3 reads CASKLGRGGDPQHF. The CDR3 DNA reads TGTGCCAGCAAACTAGGACGGGGAGGAGATCCCCAGCATTTT.

CDR3 nucleotide sequence: TGTGCCAGCAGCTTGCATGGGGGCAGCAGCTACGAGCAGTACTTC. Protein sequence: CASSLHGGSSYEQYF. This chain uses TRBV5-5 with TRBJ2-7; D is possibly TRBD1 (6 bases). The V and J ends lost 1 base and 3 bases respectively, with 14 bases between them. The CDR3 has 15 residues. From germline, CDR1 is SGHKS and CDR2 YYEKEE (reference sequence).

This clonotype showed up many times. This sequence joins TRBV7-9 and TRBJ2-1; D unclear. Trimming pared 1 base from V and 4 bases from J, leaving 2 bases between. This CDR3 has 12 amino acids. The germline CDR1 and CDR2 sequences are SEHNR and FQNEAQ (reference sequence). CDR3 sequence (DNA): TGTGCCAGCAGCTTAGGTTACAATGAGCAGTTCTTC. Translation gives CASSLGYNEQFF. Variable domain in full (rest from reference TRBV7-9 and TRBJ2-1): DTGVSQNPRHKITKRGQNVTFRCDPISEHNRLYWYRQTLGQGPEFLTYFQNEAQLEKSRLLSDRFSAERPKGSFSTLEIQRTEQGDSAMYLCASSLGYNEQFFGPGTRLTVL.

This clonotype appeared once. V is TRBV12-3 or TRBV12-4 and J is TRBJ1-1; a possible D gene is TRBD1 (5 bases). The length of the CDR3 is 12 residues. V was trimmed by 7 bases and J by 5 bases, leaving 11 bases between them. This CDR3 is CASNGGGTEAFF. CDR3 DNA sequence: TGTGCCAGCAATGGGGGGGGAACTGAAGCTTTCTTT.

This clonotype was found once. The chain couples TRBV2 to TRBJ1-5; 9 nucleotides agree with TRBD1. The CDR3 consists of 14 residues. Unmatched junction bases numbered 3, after V lost 7 bases and J lost 2 bases. The germline V gene has CDR1 SNHLY and CDR2 FYNNEI. For the CDR3, the DNA is TGTGCCAGCAAGCGGACAGGGGGCAATCAGCCCCAGCATTTT. It translates to CASKRTGGNQPQHF.

In its sample, this clonotype was seen a few times. This chain joins TRBV6-1 and TRBJ1-6; D gene unclear. The CDR3 runs 15 residues. Germline V gene data show CDR1 as MNHNS and CDR2 as SASEGT. The V gene lost 6 bases and the J gene lost 0 bases, with 9 bases spanning the gap. In DNA form, the CDR3 reads TGTGCCAGCAGAACGCTGAGCTCCTATAATTCACCCCTCCACTTT. It translates to CASRTLSSYNSPLHF.

This clonotype came up many times. V usage is TRBV4-2 and J usage is TRBJ1-2; D remains unclear. Trimming stripped 0 bases from V and 2 bases from J, with 4 bases between. This CDR3 contains 13 residues. CDR1 is LGHNA, CDR2 YNFKEQ, per germline. CDR3 in amino acids: CASSQEQNYGYTF. Written as DNA, the CDR3 is TGTGCCAGCAGCCAAGAACAAAACTATGGCTACACCTTC.

The sample holds many counts of this clonotype. The chain joins TRBV7-2 to TRBJ1-6; 8 bases align to TRBD1. Trimming took 1 base from V and 7 from J; bases not matched to a gene: 3. The germline V gene has CDR1 SGHTA and CDR2 FQGNSA. CDR3 size: 15 residues. CDR3 loop: CASSLVAGGNSPLHF. The CDR3 DNA is TGTGCCAGCAGCTTAGTCGCAGGGGGCAATTCACCCCTCCACTTT.